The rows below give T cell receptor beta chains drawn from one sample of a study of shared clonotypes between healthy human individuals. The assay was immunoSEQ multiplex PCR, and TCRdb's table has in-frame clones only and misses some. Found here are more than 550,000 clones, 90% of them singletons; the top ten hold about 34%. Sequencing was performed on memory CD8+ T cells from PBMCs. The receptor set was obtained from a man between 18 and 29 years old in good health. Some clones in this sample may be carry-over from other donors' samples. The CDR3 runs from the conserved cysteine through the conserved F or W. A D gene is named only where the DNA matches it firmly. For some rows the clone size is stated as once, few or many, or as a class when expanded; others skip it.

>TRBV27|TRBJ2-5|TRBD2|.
CASSVSGSFKETQYF
TGTGCCAGCAGTGTAAGCGGGAGCTTTAAAGAGACCCAGTACTTC
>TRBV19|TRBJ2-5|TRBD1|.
CASSPRGQGARETQYF
TGTGCCAGTAGTCCTAGGGGACAGGGGGCTAGGGAGACCCAGTACTTC
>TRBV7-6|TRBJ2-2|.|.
CASSLENLAGDRTGELFF
TGTGCCAGCAGCTTAGAGAATCTGGCGGGAGACAGGACCGGGGAGCTGTTTTTT
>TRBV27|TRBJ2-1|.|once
CASSLGAVQFF
TGTGCCAGCAGTTTAGGCGCGGTGCAGTTCTTC
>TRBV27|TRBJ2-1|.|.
CASSSPQFYNEQFF
TGTGCCAGCAGTTCGCCGCAATTTTACAATGAGCAGTTCTTC
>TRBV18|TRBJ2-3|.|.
CASSPLTTRTVTDTQYF
TGTGCCAGCTCACCACTCACAACCAGGACAGTCACAGATACGCAGTATTTT
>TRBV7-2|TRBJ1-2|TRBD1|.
CASSLEARGRFGTF
TGTGCCAGCAGCTTAGAGGCCAGGGGGCGGTTTGGAACCTTC
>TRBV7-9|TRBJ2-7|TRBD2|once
CASSPRTSGSYEQYF
TGTGCCAGCAGCCCTCGGACTAGCGGGAGTTACGAGCAGTACTTC
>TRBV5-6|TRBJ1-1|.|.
CASSLADSNTEAFF
TGTGCCAGCAGCTTGGCGGACTCAAACACTGAAGCTTTCTTT
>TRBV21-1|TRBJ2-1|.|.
CASSRLALPNEQFF
TGTGCCAGCAGCAGACTAGCGCTTCCCAATGAGCAGTTCTTC
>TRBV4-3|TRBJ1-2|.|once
CASSQDQAASFSGYTF
TGCGCCAGCAGCCAAGATCAGGCCGCGAGTTTTTCGGGCTACACCTTC
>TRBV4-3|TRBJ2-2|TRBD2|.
CASSQEILAGGGTGELFF
TGCGCCAGCAGCCAAGAGATCCTAGCGGGAGGGGGGACCGGGGAGCTGTTTTTT
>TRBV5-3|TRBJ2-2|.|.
CARSFERRELFF
TGTGCCAGAAGCTTCGAACGCAGGGAGCTGTTTTTT
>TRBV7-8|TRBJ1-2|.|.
CASSSFGGGLEGGYTF
TGTGCCAGCAGCTCCTTTGGGGGAGGCCTCGAGGGGGGCTACACCTTC
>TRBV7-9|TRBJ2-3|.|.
CASSSDSKARAQYF
TGTGCCAGCAGCTCCGACTCTAAAGCGAGAGCGCAGTATTTT
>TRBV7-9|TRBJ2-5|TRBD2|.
CASGLEAGRETQYF
TGTGCCAGCGGCTTAGAAGCGGGACGGGAGACCCAGTACTTC
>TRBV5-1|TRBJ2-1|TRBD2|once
CASSFELAGLDEQFF
TGCGCCAGCAGCTTTGAGCTAGCGGGTCTCGATGAGCAGTTCTTC
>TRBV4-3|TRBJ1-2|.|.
CASSPTEGLIGYTF
TGCGCCAGCAGCCCAACCGAAGGATTGATAGGCTACACCTTC
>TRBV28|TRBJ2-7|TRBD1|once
CASSLGTGGSYEQYF
TGTGCCAGCAGTTTAGGCACAGGGGGGTCCTACGAGCAGTACTTC
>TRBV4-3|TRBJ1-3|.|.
CASSQDASGPATGNTIYF
TGCGCCAGCAGCCAAGATGCCAGCGGCCCGGCCACTGGAAACACCATATATTTT
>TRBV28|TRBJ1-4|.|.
CASSNLRITTNEKLFF
TGTGCCAGCAGTAACCTCAGGATAACAACTAATGAAAAACTGTTTTTT
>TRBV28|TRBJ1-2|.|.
CASSFGFGSPWGTYGYTF
TGTGCCAGCAGTTTTGGCTTCGGCAGCCCGTGGGGGACCTATGGCTACACCTTC
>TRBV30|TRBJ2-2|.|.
CAWIRLAKTGELFF
TGTGCCTGGATACGGCTAGCGAAGACCGGGGAGCTGTTTTTT
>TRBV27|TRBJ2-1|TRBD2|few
CASRVGREVLYNEQFF
TGTGCCAGCAGAGTAGGGCGGGAGGTCCTCTACAATGAGCAGTTCTTC
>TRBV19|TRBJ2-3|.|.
CASSIASTDTQYF
TGTGCCAGTAGTATAGCGAGCACAGATACGCAGTATTTT
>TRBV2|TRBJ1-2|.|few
CASSDGGARYGYTF
TGTGCCAGCAGTGATGGGGGGGCTCGCTATGGCTACACCTTC
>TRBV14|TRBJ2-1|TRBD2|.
CASSQVKLAGPRSYNEQFF
TGTGCCAGCAGCCAAGTGAAGCTAGCGGGACCCCGGAGCTACAATGAGCAGTTCTTC
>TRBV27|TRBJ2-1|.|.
CASRLAVGLRDDEQFF
TGTGCCAGCAGGCTGGCGGTAGGCCTACGGGATGATGAGCAGTTCTTC
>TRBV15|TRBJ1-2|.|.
CATTSHDGRANYGYTF
TGTGCCACCACTTCCCATGACGGACGGGCTAACTATGGCTACACCTTC
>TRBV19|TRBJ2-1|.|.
CASRGDEQFF
TGTGCCAGTAGGGGGGATGAGCAGTTCTTC